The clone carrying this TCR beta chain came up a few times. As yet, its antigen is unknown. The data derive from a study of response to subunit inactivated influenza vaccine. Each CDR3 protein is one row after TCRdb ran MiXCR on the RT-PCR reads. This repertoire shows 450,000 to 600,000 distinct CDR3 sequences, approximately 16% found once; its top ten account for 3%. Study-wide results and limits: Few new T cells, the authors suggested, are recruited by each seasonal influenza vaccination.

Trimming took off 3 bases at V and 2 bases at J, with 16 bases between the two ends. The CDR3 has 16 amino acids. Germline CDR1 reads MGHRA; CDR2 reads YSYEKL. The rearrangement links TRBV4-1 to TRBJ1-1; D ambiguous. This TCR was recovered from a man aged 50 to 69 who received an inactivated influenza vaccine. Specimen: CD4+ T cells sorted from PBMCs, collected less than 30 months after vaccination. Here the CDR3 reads CASSHTVWSGNTEAFF. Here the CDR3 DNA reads TGCGCCAGCAGCCATACGGTGTGGTCAGGTAACACTGAAGCTTTCTTT.